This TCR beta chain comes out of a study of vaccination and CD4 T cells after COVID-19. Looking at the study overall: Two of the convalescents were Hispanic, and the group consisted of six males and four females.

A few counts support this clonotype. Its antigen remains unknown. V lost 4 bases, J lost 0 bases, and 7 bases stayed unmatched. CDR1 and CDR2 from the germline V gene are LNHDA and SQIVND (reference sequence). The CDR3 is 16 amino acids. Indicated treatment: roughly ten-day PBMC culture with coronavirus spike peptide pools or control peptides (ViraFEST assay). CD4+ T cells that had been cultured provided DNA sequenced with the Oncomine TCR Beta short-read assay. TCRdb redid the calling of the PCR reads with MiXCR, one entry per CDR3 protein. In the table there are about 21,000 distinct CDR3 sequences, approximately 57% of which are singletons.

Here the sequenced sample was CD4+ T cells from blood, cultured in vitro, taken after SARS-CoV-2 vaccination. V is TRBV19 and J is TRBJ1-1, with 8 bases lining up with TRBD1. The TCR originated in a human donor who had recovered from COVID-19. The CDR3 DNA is TGTGCCAGTAGTACCGGACAGGGCTACATGAACACTGAAGCTTTCTTT. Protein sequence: CASSTGQGYMNTEAFF.